The clone carrying this T cell receptor (beta chain) appeared a few times. Its antigen remains unknown. A sample-barcoded 5' primer and a J-beta primer mix were used in a second PCR of about 7 to 12 cycles. Using its own MiXCR run on the 5' RACE reads, TCRdb lists one record per CDR3 protein. The data show around 1,600,000 distinct CDR3 sequences, 35% to 45% seen once. The sample is drawn from a study of blood T cells in healthy people across ages. General observations from the study: Age showed a roughly linear inverse relationship with TCR beta diversity per million T cells. Strong correlation linked observed beta diversity and percent naive T cells.

The study recruited healthy Caucasian donors from Russia who were aged roughly 6 to 95. Every sample yielded at least 6.5 million isolated PBMCs. The CDR3 extends over 16 amino acids. With 0 bases removed from V and 4 bases from J, the gap between germline ends came to 14 bases. Germline assignment: CDR1 SGHRS and CDR2 YFSETQ. The J gene is TRBJ2-1, the V gene TRBV5-1; D may correspond to TRBD1 or TRBD2 (5 bases each). The receptor comes from a woman aged 18-29 years in good health. Input material: blood. The CDR3 spells CASSLVGTNPYNEQFF. CDR3 nucleotides: TGCGCCAGCAGCTTGGTAGGGACCAACCCTTACAATGAGCAGTTCTTC. The whole variable domain, filled in from reference TRBV5-1 and TRBJ2-1, reads KAGVTQTPRYLIKTRGQQVTLSCSPISGHRSVSWYQQTPGQGLQFLFEYFSETQRNKGNFPGRFSGRQFSNSRSEMNVSTLELGDSALYLCASSLVGTNPYNEQFFGPGTRLTVL.